One and the same sample provided the 3 T cell receptor beta chains below, sequenced in a study of blood T cell repertoires in COVID-19. TCRdb keeps only in-frame clones here, not all; method: immunoSEQ multiplex PCR. The sample lists around 100,000 clones, roughly 87% seen once, with 15% to 20% in the top ten. The sample taken for sequencing was peripheral blood. The source is a woman aged 80 or over in a cohort sampled during active COVID-19.

This chain links TRBV7-9 with TRBJ2-3; 10 bases line up with TRBD2. The CDR3 is made up of 17 amino acids. Per the germline V gene, CDR1 is SEHNR and CDR2 is FQNEAQ (reference sequence). With V trimmed by 2 bases and J by 0 bases, 5 bases remained unmatched. CDR3: CASSLSGSGGSTDTQYF. CDR3 coding DNA: TGTGCCAGCAGCTTAAGTGGTAGCGGGGGGAGCACAGATACGCAGTATTTT. Together with reference TRBV7-9 and TRBJ2-3, the CDR3 gives the full variable domain: DTGVSQNPRHKITKRGQNVTFRCDPISEHNRLYWYRQTLGQGPEFLTYFQNEAQLEKSRLLSDRFSAERPKGSFSTLEIQRTEQGDSAMYLCASSLSGSGGSTDTQYFGPGTRLTVL.

The chain couples TRBV7-9 to TRBJ1-1; D is uncertain. The V gene's germline CDR1 is SEHNR and CDR2 FQNEAQ (reference sequence). This CDR3 has 14 residues. With 5 bases removed from V and 0 bases from J, the gap between germline ends came to 10 bases. CDR3 residues: CASSPVQMNTEAFF. CDR3 DNA: TGTGCCAGCAGCCCCGTTCAGATGAACACTGAAGCTTTCTTT.

The chain couples TRBV5-4 to TRBJ2-7; TRBD1 agrees at 7 bases. CDR1 and CDR2 (germline): SGHNT, YYREEE (reference sequence). V was pared by 4 bases and J by 2 bases, with 6 bases of the junction left unmatched. The CDR3 loop spans 14 amino acids. CDR3 residues: CASSRQGGPYEQYF. The CDR3 nucleotides read TGTGCCAGCAGCCGCCAAGGGGGCCCCTACGAGCAGTACTTC.